This T cell receptor (beta chain) was profiled in a study of T cell repertoires in aging, cancer and after chemotherapy. Study-level background: About 8.8 million TCR reads made up the full dataset. The study's findings and limits: Untreated cancer patients had significantly lower blood TCR diversity than age-matched healthy donors.

In germline, CDR1 is SGHAT, CDR2 FQNNGV. This CDR3 region has 14 residues. V lost 0 bases and J 1 base, leaving 6 bases between the germline ends. Rearranged V-D-J TRB sequences were amplified with a mixed TRB-A/B primer pool. TCRdb passed the multiplex PCR reads through MiXCR, listing each CDR3 protein once. Here the sample spans 10,000 or so distinct CDR3 sequences, 20% to 25% being singletons. Peripheral blood genomic DNA, not sorted cells or RNA, was the template. This clonotype was counted between two and nine times. What it recognizes is unknown. The V and J genes are TRBV11-2 and TRBJ2-5; D gene unclear. The TCR sequence derives from a human donor in good health. Sequenced sample: blood. The CDR3 protein is CASSLEGGQETQYF. The CDR3 DNA sequence: TGTGCCAGCAGCTTAGAAGGTGGCCAAGAGACCCAGTACTTC.